A selection of T cell receptor beta chains follows, all from one sample in a study of T cells in Graves' hyperthyroidism and ophthalmopathy. TCRdb reanalysed the multiplex PCR reads using MiXCR and keeps one entry per CDR3 protein. The sample includes about 590,000 distinct CDR3 sequences, 15% to 19% seen only once; the top ten take approximately 7.4%. The material sequenced was blood. The receptors shown here come from a woman aged 25-40 years with Graves' hyperthyroidism. The CDR3 runs from the conserved cysteine through the conserved F or W. A D gene is named only where the DNA matches it firmly. Rows may omit the clone size; those that give it use once, few, many or a size class.

d_call: TRBD1
clone_size: .
j_call: TRBJ2-1
v_call: TRBV11-3
cdr3_nt: TGTGCCAGCAGCCTTGACGGACAGGCGACGCAGTTCTTC
cdr3_aa: CASSLDGQATQFF

d_call: .
clone_size: many
j_call: TRBJ1-1
v_call: TRBV10-3
cdr3_nt: TGTGCCATCAGTGCTGAGGGGTGGAACACTGAAGCTTTCTTT
cdr3_aa: CAISAEGWNTEAFF

d_call: TRBD2
clone_size: .
j_call: TRBJ2-1
v_call: TRBV7-2
cdr3_nt: TGTGCCAGCAGCTTAGGGACTAGCGGGAGAACCCCTTCTAATGAGCAGTTCTTC
cdr3_aa: CASSLGTSGRTPSNEQFF

d_call: TRBD2
clone_size: many
j_call: TRBJ2-7
v_call: TRBV7-2
cdr3_nt: TGTGCCACGGGGGGAGGGCTAAGGAGCGAGCAGTACTTC
cdr3_aa: CATGGGLRSEQYF

d_call: .
clone_size: few
j_call: TRBJ2-7
v_call: TRBV7-9
cdr3_nt: TGTGCCAGCAGCTCGCCAAGGACCTCGCCGCCCTACGAGCAGTACTTC
cdr3_aa: CASSSPRTSPPYEQYF

d_call: TRBD2
clone_size: many
j_call: TRBJ2-2
v_call: TRBV13
cdr3_nt: TGTGCCAGCAGCTTAGTTCGAGCGGGGACGAACACCGGGGAGCTGTTTTTT
cdr3_aa: CASSLVRAGTNTGELFF

d_call: .
clone_size: .
j_call: TRBJ1-1
v_call: TRBV19
cdr3_nt: TGTGCCAGTAGTCCAGGACGGATCAACACTGAAGCTTTCTTT
cdr3_aa: CASSPGRINTEAFF

d_call: TRBD2
clone_size: .
j_call: TRBJ2-1
v_call: TRBV20-1
cdr3_nt: TGCAGTGCTAGAATTGCGGGAGGAAGGAAGGCCTACAGTGAGCAGTTCTTC
cdr3_aa: CSARIAGGRKAYSEQFF

d_call: TRBD2
clone_size: few
j_call: TRBJ2-2
v_call: TRBV10-3
cdr3_nt: TGTGCCATCAGTGCACTAGCGGGACGAACCGGGGAGCTGTTTTTT
cdr3_aa: CAISALAGRTGELFF

d_call: .
clone_size: few
j_call: TRBJ1-1
v_call: TRBV29-1
cdr3_nt: TGCAGCGTAGGGAGCGGACACCAGAACACTGAAGCTTTCTTT
cdr3_aa: CSVGSGHQNTEAFF

d_call: TRBD2
clone_size: few
j_call: TRBJ2-2
v_call: TRBV6-2/TRBV6-3
cdr3_nt: TGTGCCAGCAGTAACGGCGGGAGCGGGATCGGGGAGCTGTTTTTT
cdr3_aa: CASSNGGSGIGELFF

d_call: .
clone_size: many
j_call: TRBJ2-7
v_call: TRBV20-1
cdr3_nt: TGCAGTGCTAGGCCCCAGGGGCCGTACGAGCAGTACTTC
cdr3_aa: CSARPQGPYEQYF

d_call: .
clone_size: many
j_call: TRBJ2-1
v_call: TRBV27
cdr3_nt: TGTGCCAGCAGTCTGACTCGGGACAACTACAATGAGCAGTTCTTC
cdr3_aa: CASSLTRDNYNEQFF

d_call: TRBD2
clone_size: many
j_call: TRBJ2-1
v_call: TRBV20-1
cdr3_nt: TGCAGTGCTAGAGATCTTGCGGGAGGCCTCAATGAGCAGTTCTTC
cdr3_aa: CSARDLAGGLNEQFF

d_call: TRBD1
clone_size: .
j_call: TRBJ1-4
v_call: TRBV19
cdr3_nt: TGTGCCAGCCGGACAGGGGGCCGCCCGAATGAAAAACTGTTTTTT
cdr3_aa: CASRTGGRPNEKLFF

d_call: .
clone_size: many
j_call: TRBJ2-1
v_call: TRBV3-1
cdr3_nt: TGTGCCAGCAGCCAAGGGTTAAACAATGAGCAGTTCTTC
cdr3_aa: CASSQGLNNEQFF

d_call: .
clone_size: many
j_call: TRBJ1-2
v_call: TRBV3-1
cdr3_nt: TGTGCCAGCAGCCAAGGGCAGGGCGTCGACTATGGCTACACCTTC
cdr3_aa: CASSQGQGVDYGYTF

d_call: .
clone_size: many
j_call: TRBJ2-1
v_call: TRBV11-2
cdr3_nt: TGTGCCAGCAGCTTTGCGGGGAGCTCCTACAATGAGCAGTTCTTC
cdr3_aa: CASSFAGSSYNEQFF

d_call: TRBD2
clone_size: .
j_call: TRBJ2-1
v_call: TRBV9
cdr3_nt: TGTGCCAGCAGCCCTCCCGGACTAGCGGGAGCCCCTGAGCAGTTCTTC
cdr3_aa: CASSPPGLAGAPEQFF